The 6 T cell receptor beta chains presented below share a single source sample, sequenced in a study of T-cell memory formation after mild COVID-19. In TCRdb, the 5' RACE reads were re-called with MiXCR into one record per CDR3 protein. The data hold around 250,000 distinct CDR3 sequences, with around 10% observed a single time. Sequenced sample: PBMCs or a T cell subset sorted from them (not recorded which). These receptors all stem from a man aged 18 to 29 who had mild COVID-19 (a few samples of this study predate the infection). Cell type and time point are not known.

V gene TRBV20-1 combines with J gene TRBJ2-3, with D possibly matching TRBD1 (6 bases). The ends were cut back, 6 bases at V and 8 bases at J, with 12 bases in the middle. The germline V gene encodes CDR1 DFQATT and CDR2 SNEGSKA (reference sequence). The CDR3 contains 11 residues. CDR3 DNA: TGCAGTGCGAGACAGGCGGCTACGCAGTATTTT. Translating gives CSARQAATQYF.

The chain recombines TRBV6-6 with TRBJ1-2, with D possibly being TRBD1 (6 bases). The CDR3 sequence is 15 residues long. V was pared by 1 base and J by 2 bases, with 11 bases between. Germline V gene lookup returns CDR1 MNHNY and CDR2 SVGAGI (reference sequence). CDR3 DNA sequence: TGTGCCAGCAGTTACTGGACAGAAGAAAACTATGGCTACACCTTC. Translated: CASSYWTEENYGYTF.

This clonotype was observed a few times. The CDR3 reads CASSFGAGLNTGELFF. CDR3 in DNA: TGTGCCAGCAGCTTCGGGGCGGGTTTGAACACCGGGGAGCTGTTTTTT. The gene calls are TRBV11-2 and TRBJ2-2; either TRBD1 or TRBD2 may supply D (5 bases each). The germline V gene encodes CDR1 SGHAT and CDR2 FQNNGV. This CDR3 is built from 16 residues. V was cut by 3 bases and J by 1 base, with 12 bases left in between.

The V gene is TRBV7-6, the J gene TRBJ2-7; TRBD1 matches 10 bases. Unmatched junction bases numbered 9, after V lost 5 bases and J lost 2 bases. From germline, CDR1 is SGHVS and CDR2 FNYEAQ. This CDR3 contains 16 residues. CDR3 sequence: CASSLGAGTGAYEQYF. The CDR3 DNA reads as TGTGCCAGCAGCCTGGGGGCCGGGACAGGGGCCTACGAGCAGTACTTC.

This clonotype turned up a few times. This sequence joins TRBV20-1 and TRBJ2-3; no firm D call. The CDR3 is made up of 14 amino acids. Germline V lookup: CDR1 DFQATT, CDR2 SNEGSKA (reference sequence). The V and J ends lost 4 bases and 1 base respectively, with 12 bases between them. The CDR3 sequence: CSANPTQGTDTQYF. DNA of the CDR3: TGCAGTGCTAATCCCACCCAAGGCACAGATACGCAGTATTTT.

The chain couples TRBV4-3 to TRBJ2-7; D is possibly TRBD1 or TRBD2 (5 bases each). CDR3 length equals 14 residues. Germline CDR1 reads LGHNA; CDR2 reads YSLEER. The V gene lost 7 bases and the J gene lost 3 bases, with 16 bases spanning the gap. As DNA, the CDR3 is TGCGCCAGCACCTCAAGGGGAGCCCACTACGAGCAGTACGTC. This encodes CASTSRGAHYEQYV.